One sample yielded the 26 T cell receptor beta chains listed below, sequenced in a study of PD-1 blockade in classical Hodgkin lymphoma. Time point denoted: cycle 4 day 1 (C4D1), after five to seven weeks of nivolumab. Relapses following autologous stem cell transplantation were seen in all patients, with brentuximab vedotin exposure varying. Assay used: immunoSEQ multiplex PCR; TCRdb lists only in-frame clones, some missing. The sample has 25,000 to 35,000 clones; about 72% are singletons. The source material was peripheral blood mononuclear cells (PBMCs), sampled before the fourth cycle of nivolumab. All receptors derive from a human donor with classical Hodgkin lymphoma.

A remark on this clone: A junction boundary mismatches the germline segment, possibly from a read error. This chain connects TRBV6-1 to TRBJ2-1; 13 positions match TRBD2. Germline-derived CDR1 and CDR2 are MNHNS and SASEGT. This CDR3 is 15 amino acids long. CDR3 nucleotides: TGTGCCAGTGGACTAGCGGGAGATGCCGACAATCAGCAGTTCTTC. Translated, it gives CASGLAGDADNQQFF.

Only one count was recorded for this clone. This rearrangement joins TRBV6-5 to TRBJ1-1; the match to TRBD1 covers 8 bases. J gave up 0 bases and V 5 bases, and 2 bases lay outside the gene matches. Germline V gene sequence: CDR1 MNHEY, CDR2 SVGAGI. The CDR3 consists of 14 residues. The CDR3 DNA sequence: TGTGCCAGCAGTAGGACAGGGCTGAACACTGAAGCTTTCTTT. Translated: CASSRTGLNTEAFF.

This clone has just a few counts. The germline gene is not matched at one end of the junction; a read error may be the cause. The chain's CDR3 is CASSLGEGGSLLNF. Here the CDR3 DNA reads TGTGCCAGCAGTTTAGGGGAGGGCGGGAGTCTTTTGAACTTC. The J gene is TRBJ2-7, the V gene TRBV28; 7 positions agree with TRBD2. CDR1 and CDR2 from the germline V gene are MDHEN and SYDVKM. This CDR3 region has 14 residues.

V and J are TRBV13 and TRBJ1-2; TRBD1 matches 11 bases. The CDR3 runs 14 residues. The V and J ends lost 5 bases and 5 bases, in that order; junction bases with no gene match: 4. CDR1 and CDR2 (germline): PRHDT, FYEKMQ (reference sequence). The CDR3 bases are TGTGCCAGCAGCCGGGACAGGGGGACATATGGCTACACCTTC. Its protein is CASSRDRGTYGYTF.

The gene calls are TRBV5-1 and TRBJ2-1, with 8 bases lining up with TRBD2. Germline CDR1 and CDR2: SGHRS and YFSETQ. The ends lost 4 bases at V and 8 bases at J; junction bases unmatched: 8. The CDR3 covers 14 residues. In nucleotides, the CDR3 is TGCGCCAGCAGCCCGGGACTAGTTTACGATGAGCAGTTCTTC. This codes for CASSPGLVYDEQFF.

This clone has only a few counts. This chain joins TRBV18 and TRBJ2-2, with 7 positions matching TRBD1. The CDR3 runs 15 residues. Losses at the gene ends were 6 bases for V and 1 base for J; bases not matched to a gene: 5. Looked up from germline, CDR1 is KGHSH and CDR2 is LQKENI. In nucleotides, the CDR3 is TGTGCCAGCTCCCAAGACAGGGTGAACACCGGGGAGCTGTTTTTT. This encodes CASSQDRVNTGELFF.

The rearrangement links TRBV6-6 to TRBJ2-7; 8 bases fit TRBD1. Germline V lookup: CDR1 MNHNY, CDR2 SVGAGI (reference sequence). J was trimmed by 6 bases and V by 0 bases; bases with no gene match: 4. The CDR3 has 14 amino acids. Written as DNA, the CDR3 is TGTGCCAGCAGTTACTCAACAGGGGGGCTCGAGCAGTACTTC. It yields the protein CASSYSTGGLEQYF.

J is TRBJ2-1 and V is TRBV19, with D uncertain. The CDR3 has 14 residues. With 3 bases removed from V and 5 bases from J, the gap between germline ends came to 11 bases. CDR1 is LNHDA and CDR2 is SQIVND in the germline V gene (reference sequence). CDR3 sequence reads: CASSITEKHNEQFF. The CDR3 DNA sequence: TGTGCCAGTAGTATTACAGAGAAACACAATGAGCAGTTCTTC.

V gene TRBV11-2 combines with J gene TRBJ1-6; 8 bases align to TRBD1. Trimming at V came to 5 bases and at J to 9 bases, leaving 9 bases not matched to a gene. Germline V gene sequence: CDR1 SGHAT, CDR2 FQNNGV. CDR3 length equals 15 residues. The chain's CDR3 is CASSPEGTGRSPLHF. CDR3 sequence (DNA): TGTGCCAGCAGCCCCGAGGGGACAGGTCGTTCACCCCTCCACTTT. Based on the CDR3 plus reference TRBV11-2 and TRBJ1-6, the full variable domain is EAGVAQSPRYKIIEKRQSVAFWCNPISGHATLYWYQQILGQGPKLLIQFQNNGVVDDSQLPKDRFSAERLKGVDSTLKIQPAKLEDSAVYLCASSPEGTGRSPLHFGNGTRLTVT.

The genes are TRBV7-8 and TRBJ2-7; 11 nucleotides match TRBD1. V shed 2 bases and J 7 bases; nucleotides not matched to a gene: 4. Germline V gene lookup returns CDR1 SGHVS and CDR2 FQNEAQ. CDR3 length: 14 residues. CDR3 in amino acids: CASSLTDRGLEQYF. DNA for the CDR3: TGTGCCAGCAGCTTAACGGACAGGGGGCTTGAGCAGTACTTC.

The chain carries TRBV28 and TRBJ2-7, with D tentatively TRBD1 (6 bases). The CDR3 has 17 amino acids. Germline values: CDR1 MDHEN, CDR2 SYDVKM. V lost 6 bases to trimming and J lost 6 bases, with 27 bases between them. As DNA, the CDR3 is TGTGCCAGCAGAAACGCGGGTGGGGACACTAAGTTCTCCGAGCAGTACTTC. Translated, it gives CASRNAGGDTKFSEQYF.

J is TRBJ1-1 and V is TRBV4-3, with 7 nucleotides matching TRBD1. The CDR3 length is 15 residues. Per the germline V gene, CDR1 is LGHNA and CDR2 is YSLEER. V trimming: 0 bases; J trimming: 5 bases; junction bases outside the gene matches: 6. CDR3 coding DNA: TGCGCCAGCAGCCAAGATTGGGACAGACCAACTGAAGCTTTCTTT. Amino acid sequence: CASSQDWDRPTEAFF.

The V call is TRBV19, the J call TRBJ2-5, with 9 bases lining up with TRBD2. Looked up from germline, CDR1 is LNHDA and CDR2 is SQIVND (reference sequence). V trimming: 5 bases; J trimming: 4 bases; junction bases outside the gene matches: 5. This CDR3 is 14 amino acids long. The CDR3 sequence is CASSVPGLAETQYF. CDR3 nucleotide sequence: TGTGCCAGTAGTGTTCCGGGACTAGCAGAGACCCAGTACTTC.

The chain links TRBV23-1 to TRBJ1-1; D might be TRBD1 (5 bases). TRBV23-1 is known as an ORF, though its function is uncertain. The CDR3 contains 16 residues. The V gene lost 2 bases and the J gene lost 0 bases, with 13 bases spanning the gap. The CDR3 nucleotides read TGCGCCAGCAGTCAAACGCGAAAGGGGTTGAACACTGAAGCTTTCTTT. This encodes CASSQTRKGLNTEAFF.

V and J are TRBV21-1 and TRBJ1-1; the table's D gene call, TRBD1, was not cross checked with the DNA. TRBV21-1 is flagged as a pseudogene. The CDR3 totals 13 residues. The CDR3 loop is CSRPGQSFRGAFF. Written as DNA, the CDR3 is TGTTCCCGCCCGGGACAGTCGTTTAGGGGAGCTTTCTTT.

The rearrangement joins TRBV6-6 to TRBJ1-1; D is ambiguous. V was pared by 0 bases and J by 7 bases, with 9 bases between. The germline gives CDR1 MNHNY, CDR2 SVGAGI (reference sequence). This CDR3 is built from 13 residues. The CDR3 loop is CASSYSTGREAFF. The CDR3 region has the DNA TGTGCCAGCAGTTACTCGACCGGGCGTGAAGCTTTCTTT.

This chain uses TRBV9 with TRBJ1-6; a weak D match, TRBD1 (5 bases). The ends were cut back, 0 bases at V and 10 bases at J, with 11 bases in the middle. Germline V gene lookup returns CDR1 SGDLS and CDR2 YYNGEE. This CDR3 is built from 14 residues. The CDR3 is CASSVGSGYSPLHF. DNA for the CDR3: TGTGCCAGCAGCGTAGGGTCAGGGTACTCACCCCTCCACTTT.

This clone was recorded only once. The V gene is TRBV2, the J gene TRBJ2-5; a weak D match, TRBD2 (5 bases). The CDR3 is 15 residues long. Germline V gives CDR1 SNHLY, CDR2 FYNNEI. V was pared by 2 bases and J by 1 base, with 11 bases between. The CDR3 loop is CASSEWRQLQETQYF. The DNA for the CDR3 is TGTGCCAGCAGTGAATGGAGGCAGCTCCAAGAGACCCAGTACTTC.

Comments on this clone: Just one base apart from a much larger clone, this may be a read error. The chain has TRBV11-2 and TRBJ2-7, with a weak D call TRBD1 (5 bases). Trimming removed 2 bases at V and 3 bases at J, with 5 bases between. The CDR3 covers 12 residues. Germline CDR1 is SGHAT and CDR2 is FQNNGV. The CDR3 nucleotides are TGTGCCAGCAGCTTACAGGGCTACGAGCAGTACTTC. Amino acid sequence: CASSLQGYEQYF.

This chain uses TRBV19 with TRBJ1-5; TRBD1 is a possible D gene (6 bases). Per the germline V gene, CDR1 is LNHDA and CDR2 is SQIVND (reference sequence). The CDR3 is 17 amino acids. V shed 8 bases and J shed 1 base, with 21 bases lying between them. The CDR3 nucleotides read TGTGCCAGTGTCCTCAAACGCGGGGGGCCAAGCAATCAGCCCCAGCATTTT. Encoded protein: CASVLKRGGPSNQPQHF.

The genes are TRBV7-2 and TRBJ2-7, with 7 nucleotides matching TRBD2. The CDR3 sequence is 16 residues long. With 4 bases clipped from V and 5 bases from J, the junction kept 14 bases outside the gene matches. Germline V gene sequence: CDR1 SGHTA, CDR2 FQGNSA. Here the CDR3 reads CASSSLVRVSGNEQYF. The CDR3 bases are TGTGCCAGCAGCTCCCTGGTAAGGGTGAGCGGGAACGAGCAGTACTTC.

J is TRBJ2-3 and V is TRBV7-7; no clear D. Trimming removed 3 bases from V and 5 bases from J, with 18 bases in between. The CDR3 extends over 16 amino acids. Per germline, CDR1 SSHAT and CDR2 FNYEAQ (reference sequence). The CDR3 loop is CASSFRASPPGDTQYF. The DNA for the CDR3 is TGTGCCAGCAGCTTTAGGGCCTCCCCGCCCGGAGATACGCAGTATTTT.

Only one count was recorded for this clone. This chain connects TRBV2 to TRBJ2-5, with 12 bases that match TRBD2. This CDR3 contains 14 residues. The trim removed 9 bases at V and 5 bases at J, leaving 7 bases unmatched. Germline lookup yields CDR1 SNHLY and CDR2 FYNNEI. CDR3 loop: CASGGLAGTETQYF. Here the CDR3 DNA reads TGTGCCAGTGGCGGACTAGCGGGAACGGAGACCCAGTACTTC. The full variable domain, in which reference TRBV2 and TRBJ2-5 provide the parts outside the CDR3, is EPEVTQTPSHQVTQMGQEVILRCVPISNHLYFYWYRQILGQKVEFLVSFYNNEISEKSEIFDDQFSVERPDGSNFTLKIRSTKLEDSAMYFCASGGLAGTETQYFGPGTRLLVL.

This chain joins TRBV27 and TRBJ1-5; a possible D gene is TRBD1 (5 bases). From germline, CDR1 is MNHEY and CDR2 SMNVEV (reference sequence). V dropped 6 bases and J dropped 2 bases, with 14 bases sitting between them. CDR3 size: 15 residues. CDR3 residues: CASRPGIGGNQPQHF. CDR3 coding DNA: TGTGCCAGCAGACCAGGGATAGGCGGCAATCAGCCCCAGCATTTT.

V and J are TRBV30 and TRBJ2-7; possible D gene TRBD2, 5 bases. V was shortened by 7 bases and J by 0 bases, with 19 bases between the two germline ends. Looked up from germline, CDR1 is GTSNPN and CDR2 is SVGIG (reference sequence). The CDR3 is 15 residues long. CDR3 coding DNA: TGTGCCTCCTCAGGAGGTCCGACCAGCTCCTACGAGCAGTACTTC. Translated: CASSGGPTSSYEQYF. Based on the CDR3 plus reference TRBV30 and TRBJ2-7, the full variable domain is SQTIHQWPATLVQPVGSPLSLECTVEGTSNPNLYWYRQAAGRGLQLLFYSVGIGQISSEVPQNLSASRPQDRQFILSSKKLLLSDSGFYLCASSGGPTSSYEQYFGPGTRLTVT.

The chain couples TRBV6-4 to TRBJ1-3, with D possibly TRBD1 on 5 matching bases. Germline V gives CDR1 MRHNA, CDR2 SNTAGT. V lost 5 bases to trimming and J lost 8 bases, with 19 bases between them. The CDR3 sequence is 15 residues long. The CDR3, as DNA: TGTGCCAGCAGTCCTAGGGGAAAGGCGGGGCACACCATATATTTT. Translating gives CASSPRGKAGHTIYF.